This T cell receptor beta chain was obtained from a study of identical twins. V gave up 2 bases and J gave up 1 base, with 8 bases separating them. The CDR3 consists of 15 residues. TCRdb reprocessed the 5' RACE reads via MiXCR and lists one record per CDR3 protein. The sample has under 250,000 distinct CDR3 sequences; about 12% are singletons. The data were also submitted as part of a second study, on yellow fever vaccine responses in identical twins.

Material: memory (CD45RO+) T cells sorted from blood. The V and J genes are TRBV12-3 or TRBV12-4 and TRBJ2-2; tentative D call: TRBD1 (5 bases). The sequence was obtained from a woman between 18 and 29 years old in good health. The CDR3 coding sequence is TGTGCCAGCAGTTTATTGGGGCAGAACACCGGGGAGCTGTTTTTT. This gives the protein CASSLLGQNTGELFF.